Described below is a single T cell receptor beta chain sequence and its context. What it recognizes is unknown. With autoimmune disease history or systemic immunosuppression, patients were excluded. This sample is part of a study of OX40 agonist ivuxolimab in advanced cancers. As for the study in general: Eligibility admitted prior anti-PD-1, anti-PD-L1 or anti-CTLA-4 therapy; approximately 40% had some.

Study findings and constraints: Certain nonresponding patients likewise had low normalized T-cell clonal expansion. CD4+ T cells averaged fewer expanded clones than CD8+ T cells.

Germline lookup yields CDR1 MNHEY and CDR2 SMNVEV (reference sequence). There are 15 residues in the CDR3. V dropped 5 bases and J dropped 4 bases, with 16 bases sitting between them. Only in-frame clones appear in the TCRdb table, and some are missing; sequencing was by immunoSEQ multiplex PCR. The table records about 69,000 clones, 80% to 95% of them present only once. The V call is TRBV27, the J call TRBJ2-3; unclear D gene. The TCR originated in an adult with an advanced solid tumor such as melanoma, head and neck, liver or kidney cancer. The source material was CD4+ or CD8+ T cells sorted from blood, sampled in a trial of the OX40 agonist ivuxolimab. The CDR3 DNA is TGTGCCAGCAGTAAAGAGGTGCGGTCGGCAGATACGCAGTATTTT. Amino acids: CASSKEVRSADTQYF.